Listed below are T cell receptor beta chains from one sample, sequenced in a study of OX40 agonist ivuxolimab in advanced cancers. TCRdb's copy holds only in-frame clones and misses some; the assay was immunoSEQ multiplex PCR. The sample has 50,000 to 65,000 clones; 75% to 95% are singletons. The material was CD4+ or CD8+ T cells sorted from blood, obtained in a trial of the OX40 agonist ivuxolimab. The receptor source for this set is an adult with an advanced solid tumor such as melanoma, head and neck, liver or kidney cancer. CDR3s leave out the opening cysteine and the closing phenylalanine or tryptophan. The size of a clone is reported for some rows only, either as once, few or many, or as a class for expanded clones.

j_call: TRBJ2-1; v_call: TRBV27; clone_size: NA; cdr3_aa: ASSLSPGGNEQF
j_call: TRBJ1-1; v_call: TRBV7-3; clone_size: few; cdr3_aa: ASSLISGEAF
j_call: TRBJ2-5; v_call: TRBV19; clone_size: NA; cdr3_aa: ASSIGSHPGETQY
j_call: TRBJ2-1; v_call: TRBV19; clone_size: NA; cdr3_aa: ASNPAGGLNEQF
j_call: TRBJ1-5; v_call: TRBV6-1; clone_size: NA; cdr3_aa: ASSSQIYSNQPQH
j_call: TRBJ2-5; v_call: TRBV25-1; clone_size: NA; cdr3_aa: ASSGQEETQY
j_call: TRBJ1-3; v_call: TRBV7-9; clone_size: once; cdr3_aa: ASSSRDRGSVTGNTIY
j_call: TRBJ2-1; v_call: TRBV9; clone_size: NA; cdr3_aa: ASSFSGGTTSYNEQF
j_call: TRBJ1-5; v_call: TRBV27; clone_size: NA; cdr3_aa: ASRGGGGGQPQH
j_call: TRBJ2-6; v_call: TRBV19; clone_size: NA; cdr3_aa: ASSIPGRIASGANVLT
j_call: TRBJ1-2; v_call: TRBV30; clone_size: NA; cdr3_aa: ACQGDGNYGYT
j_call: TRBJ1-1; v_call: TRBV6-4; clone_size: NA; cdr3_aa: ASVDVRMNTEAF
j_call: TRBJ2-7; v_call: TRBV11-3; clone_size: NA; cdr3_aa: ASSSSGTSAPEQY
j_call: TRBJ1-1; v_call: TRBV5-4; clone_size: NA; cdr3_aa: ASSWEAAEAF
j_call: TRBJ2-1; v_call: TRBV19; clone_size: NA; cdr3_aa: ASMGTGAAVAEQF
j_call: TRBJ2-4; v_call: TRBV7-8; clone_size: NA; cdr3_aa: ASSLPDRVRENIQY
j_call: TRBJ2-2; v_call: TRBV9; clone_size: NA; cdr3_aa: ASSPEAGYPGELF
j_call: TRBJ2-1; v_call: TRBV25-1; clone_size: NA; cdr3_aa: ASSEYAQGLAVYNEQF
j_call: TRBJ2-5; v_call: TRBV6-5; clone_size: NA; cdr3_aa: ASSYSGTQGETQY
j_call: TRBJ2-7; v_call: TRBV28; clone_size: NA; cdr3_aa: ASSSPPGEQY
j_call: TRBJ2-2; v_call: TRBV6-5; clone_size: NA; cdr3_aa: ASNLGGSTGELF
j_call: TRBJ2-7; v_call: TRBV28; clone_size: NA; cdr3_aa: ASSLLSNEQY
j_call: TRBJ2-1; v_call: TRBV27; clone_size: NA; cdr3_aa: AIRKNSYNEQF
j_call: TRBJ2-1; v_call: TRBV11-3; clone_size: NA; cdr3_aa: ASSLEVGGAVNEQF
j_call: TRBJ2-2; v_call: TRBV5-5; clone_size: once; cdr3_aa: ASRENTGELF
j_call: TRBJ1-3; v_call: TRBV19; clone_size: NA; cdr3_aa: ASSIMQAPGNTIY
j_call: TRBJ2-3; v_call: TRBV7-6; clone_size: NA; cdr3_aa: ASSVSGRGSDTQY
j_call: TRBJ2-2; v_call: TRBV6-6; clone_size: NA; cdr3_aa: ASSYVAGELF
j_call: TRBJ1-4; v_call: TRBV19; clone_size: NA; cdr3_aa: ASSIVLLEGEKLF
j_call: TRBJ2-7; v_call: TRBV6-1; clone_size: NA; cdr3_aa: ASSLSAERAYEQY
j_call: TRBJ1-2; v_call: TRBV13; clone_size: once; cdr3_aa: ASSSPPDARIYGYT
j_call: TRBJ1-4; v_call: TRBV6-5; clone_size: NA; cdr3_aa: ASSYSRLDELF
j_call: TRBJ2-4; v_call: TRBV11-2; clone_size: NA; cdr3_aa: ASSLEYIGGIQY
j_call: TRBJ2-3; v_call: TRBV28; clone_size: NA; cdr3_aa: ASSFRLSDTQY
j_call: TRBJ2-1; v_call: TRBV7-6; clone_size: NA; cdr3_aa: ASSLLVGAMDEQF
j_call: TRBJ2-7; v_call: TRBV9; clone_size: NA; cdr3_aa: ASSALDVEQY
j_call: TRBJ1-2; v_call: TRBV5-1; clone_size: NA; cdr3_aa: ASSLSHRGSTNYGYT